The 20 T cell receptor beta chains below come from one sample, sequenced in a study of T cells after posttransplantation cyclophosphamide. Sequencing used immunoSEQ multiplex PCR; TCRdb keeps in-frame clones, though not all of them. The sample includes tens of thousands of clones, none of them occurring once. Specimen: PBMCs. The receptors shown here come from a woman between 45 and 65 years old in good health and a related stem cell transplant donor.

This clone has a count of ten or more. The chain has TRBV14 and TRBJ1-4; 7 bases fit TRBD1. Germline loops: CDR1 SGHDN, CDR2 FVKESK. V trimming: 4 bases; J trimming: 6 bases; junction bases outside the gene matches: 8. CDR3 length equals 15 residues. The CDR3 sequence is CASSRPGGWYEKLFF. As DNA, the CDR3 is TGTGCCAGCAGCCGTCCAGGGGGTTGGTATGAAAAACTGTTTTTT. The whole variable domain, filled in from reference TRBV14 and TRBJ1-4, reads EAGVTQFPSHSVIEKGQTVTLRCDPISGHDNLYWYRRVMGKEIKFLLHFVKESKQDESGMPNNRFLAERTGGTYSTLKVQPAELEDSGVYFCASSRPGGWYEKLFFGSGTQLSVL.

There are many counts of this clone. CDR3 residues: CASSFPREPYEQYF. CDR3 sequence (DNA): TGTGCCAGCAGTTTTCCCCGGGAGCCCTACGAGCAGTACTTC. The genes are TRBV28 and TRBJ2-7, with D perhaps matching TRBD2 (6 bases). Germline CDR1 is MDHEN and CDR2 is SYDVKM. This CDR3 spans 14 amino acids. V shed 3 bases and J shed 2 bases, with 11 bases lying between them.

The sample holds many counts of this clone. This chain links TRBV4-1 with TRBJ2-7; 10 bases line up with TRBD2. Germline V gives CDR1 MGHRA, CDR2 YSYEKL. The CDR3 has 19 amino acids. Trimming took 2 bases from V and 0 from J; bases not matched to a gene: 13. DNA of the CDR3: TGCGCCAGCAGCCAACTCTTGGAACTAGCGGGGACTAGCTCCTACGAGCAGTACTTC. Translated, it gives CASSQLLELAGTSSYEQYF.

This clone occurred many times. The gene calls are TRBV11-3 and TRBJ1-6, with 8 bases matching TRBD1. This CDR3 comprises 18 residues. The V and J ends lost 5 bases and 5 bases, in that order; junction bases with no gene match: 14. CDR1 is SGHNT, CDR2 YENEEA, per germline. As DNA, the CDR3 is TGTGCCAGCAGCAAGGACAGGGTTAGGATACGCAATAATTCACCCCTCCACTTT. It translates to CASSKDRVRIRNNSPLHF.

This clone appeared many times. The chain recombines TRBV6-1 with TRBJ2-7, with D hard to call. The V gene's germline CDR1 is MNHNS and CDR2 SASEGT. V was cut by 0 bases and J by 0 bases, with 6 bases left in between. This CDR3 contains 14 residues. The CDR3 here is CASSEAGRSYEQYF. DNA of the CDR3: TGTGCCAGCAGTGAAGCTGGGCGCTCCTACGAGCAGTACTTC.

This clone was seen ten or more times. This chain joins TRBV7-6 and TRBJ1-5; 7 bases are a match to TRBD1. J was trimmed by 7 bases and V by 4 bases; bases with no gene match: 4. CDR3 length equals 13 residues. Germline V gives CDR1 SGHVS, CDR2 FNYEAQ. In DNA form, the CDR3 reads TGTGCCAGCAGCTCGAGGACAGGCCAGCCCCAGCATTTT. As protein: CASSSRTGQPQHF.

This clone was seen many times. This chain connects TRBV13 to TRBJ2-1; a weak D match, TRBD2 (6 bases). Germline V CDR1 and CDR2: PRHDT, FYEKMQ (reference sequence). Trimming left V 3 bases short and J 9 bases short, with 9 bases between. The CDR3 sequence is 12 residues long. This CDR3 is CASSFVGGEQFF. CDR3 nucleotides: TGTGCCAGCAGCTTTGTCGGGGGTGAGCAGTTCTTC.

Ten or more counts support this clone. The CDR3 region has the DNA TGCGCCAGCAGCCAAGGGACAGGACCGACTAACTATGGCTACACCTTC. Its translation: CASSQGTGPTNYGYTF. The chain combines TRBV4-1 with TRBJ1-2; TRBD1 matches at 7 bases. Trimming cost V 1 base and J 0 bases; bases outside gene matches: 5. The CDR3 contains 16 residues. Germline loops: CDR1 MGHRA, CDR2 YSYEKL.

The sample holds many counts of this clone. The genes are TRBV2 and TRBJ1-1; 7 positions agree with TRBD1. This CDR3 comprises 16 residues. J gave up 6 bases and V 6 bases, and 16 bases lay outside the gene matches. Germline assignment: CDR1 SNHLY and CDR2 FYNNEI. CDR3 in DNA: TGTGCCAGCAGACATTCACAGGGGAACGGCCCACCTGAAGCTTTCTTT. As protein: CASRHSQGNGPPEAFF.

This clone was seen repeatedly, ten times or more. The rearrangement joins TRBV7-2 to TRBJ1-6; 8 positions match TRBD1. This CDR3 is 17 amino acids long. The trim removed 7 bases at V and 6 bases at J, leaving 14 bases unmatched. Germline loops: CDR1 SGHTA, CDR2 FQGNSA. In DNA, the CDR3 is TGTGCCAGCACCAAAGGCTCAGGGGGCGCCGCTAATTCACCCCTCCACTTT. It encodes CASTKGSGGAANSPLHF.

Many counts were recorded for this clone. The V and J genes are TRBV2 and TRBJ1-4; D possibly corresponds to TRBD1 (6 bases). Trimming removed 7 bases at V and 8 bases at J, with 23 bases between. CDR3 length equals 16 residues. Germline CDR1 and CDR2: SNHLY and FYNNEI. The CDR3 spells CASIKNPLVTGEKLFF. The CDR3, as DNA: TGTGCCAGCATTAAGAATCCTCTGGTAACAGGGGAAAAACTGTTTTTT.

V and J are TRBV18 and TRBJ2-5, with TRBD1 matching over 8 bases. CDR1 is KGHSH, CDR2 LQKENI, per germline. J lost 3 bases, V lost 2 bases, and 8 bases had no gene match. This CDR3 is built from 16 residues. In DNA, the CDR3 is TGTGCCAGCTCACCAATGCAGGGGGCGCAAGAAGAGACCCAGTACTTC. This codes for CASSPMQGAQEETQYF.

There are many counts of this clone. This sequence joins TRBV19 and TRBJ1-6, with D uncertain. Germline CDR1 LNHDA, CDR2 SQIVND (reference sequence). The CDR3 totals 16 residues. The V end lost 5 bases, the J end lost 4 bases, and 15 bases lay between the germline ends. CDR3: CASSGREDRYNSPLHF. The CDR3 DNA is TGTGCCAGTAGTGGCCGGGAGGACCGGTATAATTCACCCCTCCACTTT.

This clone was recorded at least ten times. The gene calls are TRBV15 and TRBJ1-1; maybe TRBD1 (5 bases). This CDR3 has 13 residues. The germline V and J ends were trimmed by 1 base and 5 bases, with 8 bases remaining between them. Germline lookup yields CDR1 LNHNV and CDR2 YYDKDF (reference sequence). CDR3 loop: CATSRAGFTEAFF. The CDR3 bases are TGTGCCACCAGCAGAGCAGGGTTTACTGAAGCTTTCTTT.

This clone was picked up many times. The rearrangement joins TRBV19 to TRBJ1-5; no definite D call. The germline V and J ends were trimmed by 6 bases and 1 base, with 22 bases remaining between them. The V gene's germline CDR1 is LNHDA and CDR2 SQIVND (reference sequence). CDR3 length equals 18 residues. CDR3 nucleotide sequence: TGTGCCAGTAGGATGGGATGGGGAGAATATAAGAGCAATCAGCCCCAGCATTTT. It specifies CASRMGWGEYKSNQPQHF.

The table lists this clone with many counts. The chain is built from TRBV19 and TRBJ1-1, with D possibly matching TRBD1 (5 bases). The CDR3 consists of 12 residues. Trimming shortened V by 9 bases and J by 1 base, and 9 bases separated the two germline ends. Germline loops: CDR1 LNHDA, CDR2 SQIVND (reference sequence). In DNA form, the CDR3 reads TGTGCCAGCGGAGACAGGAACACTGAAGCTTTCTTT. This gives the protein CASGDRNTEAFF.

This clone was counted at least ten times. This chain uses TRBV4-3 with TRBJ1-2; a weak D match, TRBD1 (6 bases). The CDR3 length is 17 residues. Germline V gene lookup returns CDR1 LGHNA and CDR2 YSLEER. The V end lost 4 bases, the J end lost 4 bases, and 22 bases lay between the germline ends. DNA of the CDR3: TGCGCCAGCAGCCTCCGTCCAGGGGCCCAGGGGATCTATGGCTACACCTTC. Amino acid sequence: CASSLRPGAQGIYGYTF.

This clone appeared many times. J is TRBJ1-5 and V is TRBV2; no definite D call. CDR1 and CDR2 from the germline V gene are SNHLY and FYNNEI. The CDR3 contains 14 residues. Trimming shortened V by 4 bases and J by 0 bases, and 7 bases separated the two germline ends. This CDR3 is CASSGSVSNQPQHF. CDR3 bases: TGTGCCAGCAGTGGTTCAGTTAGCAATCAGCCCCAGCATTTT.

This chain uses TRBV28 with TRBJ2-5; D perhaps matches TRBD1 (6 bases). Matching the DNA end better, TRBJ2-7 makes the J call doubtful. The length of the CDR3 is 14 residues. Germline loops: CDR1 MDHEN, CDR2 SYDVKM. CDR3 nucleotides: TGTGCCAGCAGTTCAACAGGGTTCTCCTACGAGCAGTACTTC. Its translation is CASSSTGFSYEQYF.

This clone was counted at least ten times. The J gene is TRBJ1-5, the V gene TRBV30, with D maybe TRBD1 (6 bases). CDR1 is GTSNPN and CDR2 is SVGIG in the germline V gene (reference sequence). The CDR3 is 15 amino acids. Trimming shortened V by 1 base and J by 2 bases, and 12 bases separated the two germline ends. The CDR3 DNA is TGTGCCTGGAGTGCTACGACAGGTGGCAATCAGCCCCAGCATTTT. It encodes CAWSATTGGNQPQHF.